This TCR beta chain was recovered during a study of shared clonotypes between healthy human individuals. The CDR3 totals 16 residues. The germline V gene encodes CDR1 LNHDA and CDR2 SQIVND (reference sequence). V lost 3 bases and J lost 7, with 22 bases in between. Findings and caveats of the study: In the sorted subsets, rarefaction showed sequencing was incomplete despite large depth.

Produced via immunoSEQ multiplex PCR; TCRdb's table is partial and in-frame only. The repertoire holds around 2,000,000 clones, over 85% seen once, with 0.1% to 0.15% in the top ten. About this clone: The antigen remains unidentified.

Sequencing was done on a sample of naive CD4+ T cells sorted from blood. This sample's subset: CD45RA+ positively selected. The V call is TRBV19, the J call TRBJ2-7, with D tentatively TRBD2 (6 bases). The receptor's source is a man aged 18-30 years in good health. CDR3 coding DNA: TGTGCCAGTAGTATCCCCTTTGCGGGGAACGTGCGTGAGCAGTACTTC. It codes for CASSIPFAGNVREQYF.